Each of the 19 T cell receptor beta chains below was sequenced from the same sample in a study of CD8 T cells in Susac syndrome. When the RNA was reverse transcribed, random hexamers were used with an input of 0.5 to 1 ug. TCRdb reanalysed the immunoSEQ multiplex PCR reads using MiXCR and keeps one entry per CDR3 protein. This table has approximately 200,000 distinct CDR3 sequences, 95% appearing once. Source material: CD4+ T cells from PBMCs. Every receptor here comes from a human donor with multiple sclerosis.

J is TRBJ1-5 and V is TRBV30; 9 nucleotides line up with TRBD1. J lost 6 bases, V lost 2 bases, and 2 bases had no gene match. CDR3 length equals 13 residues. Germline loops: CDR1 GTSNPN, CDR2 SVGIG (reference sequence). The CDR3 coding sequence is TGTGCCTGGAGTAAACAGGGGGCTCAGCCCCAGCATTTT. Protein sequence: CAWSKQGAQPQHF.

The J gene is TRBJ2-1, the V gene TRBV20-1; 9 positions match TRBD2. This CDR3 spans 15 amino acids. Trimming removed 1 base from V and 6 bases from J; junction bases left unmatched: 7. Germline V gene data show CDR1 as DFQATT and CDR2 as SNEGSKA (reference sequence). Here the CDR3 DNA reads TGCAGTGCTAGAGGGGGTAGCGGGAGAGGCAATGAGCAGTTCTTC. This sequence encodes CSARGGSGRGNEQFF.

The CDR3 DNA follows: TGCAGCGTTGGCAGTTCGGGAGGCTACACCTTC. Its translation: CSVGSSGGYTF. This chain uses TRBV29-1 with TRBJ1-2; D gene ambiguous. V gave up 4 bases and J gave up 8 bases, with 11 bases separating them. Germline CDR1 is SQVTM and CDR2 is ANQGSEA. The CDR3 loop spans 11 amino acids.

The CDR3 region is CASSPRTKADTQYF. In nucleotides, the CDR3 is TGTGCCAGCTCACCACGGACCAAAGCAGATACGCAGTATTTT. The chain combines TRBV18 with TRBJ2-3; D unclear. This CDR3 has 14 amino acids. Trimming took off 1 base at V and 4 bases at J, with 9 bases between the two ends. In germline, CDR1 is KGHSH, CDR2 LQKENI. The full variable domain, in which reference TRBV18 and TRBJ2-3 provide the parts outside the CDR3, is NAGVMQNPRHLVRRRGQEARLRCSPMKGHSHVYWYRQLPEEGLKFMVYLQKENIIDESGMPKERFSAEFPKEGPSILRIQQVVRGDSAAYFCASSPRTKADTQYFGPGTRLTVL.

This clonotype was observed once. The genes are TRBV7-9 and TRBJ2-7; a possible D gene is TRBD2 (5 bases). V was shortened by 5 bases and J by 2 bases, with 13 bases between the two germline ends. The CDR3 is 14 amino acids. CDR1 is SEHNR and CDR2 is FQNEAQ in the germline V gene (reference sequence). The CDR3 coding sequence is TGTGCCAGCAGCCTAACATCCGGGGCCTACGAGCAGTACGTC. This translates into CASSLTSGAYEQYV.

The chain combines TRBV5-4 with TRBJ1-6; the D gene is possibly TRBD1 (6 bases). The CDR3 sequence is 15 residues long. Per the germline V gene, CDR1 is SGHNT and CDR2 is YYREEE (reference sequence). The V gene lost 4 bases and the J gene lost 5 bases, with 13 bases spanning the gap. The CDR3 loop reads CASSVPGHNNSPLHF. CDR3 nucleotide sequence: TGTGCCAGCAGCGTACCGGGACACAATAATTCACCCCTCCACTTT.

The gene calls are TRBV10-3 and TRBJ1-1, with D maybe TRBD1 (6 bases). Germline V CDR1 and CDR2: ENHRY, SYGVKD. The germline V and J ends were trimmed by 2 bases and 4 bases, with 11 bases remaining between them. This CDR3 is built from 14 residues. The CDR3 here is CAISEGVGGTEAFF. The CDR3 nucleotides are TGTGCCATCAGTGAGGGTGTAGGGGGCACTGAAGCTTTCTTT.

The CDR3 is CASSIRVITEAFF. CDR3 coding DNA: TGTGCCAGCAGTATCAGGGTGATCACTGAAGCTTTCTTT. The chain has TRBV12-3 or TRBV12-4 and TRBJ1-1; a weak D match, TRBD1 (5 bases). This CDR3 comprises 13 residues. V was clipped by 5 bases and J by 4 bases, with 11 bases between them.

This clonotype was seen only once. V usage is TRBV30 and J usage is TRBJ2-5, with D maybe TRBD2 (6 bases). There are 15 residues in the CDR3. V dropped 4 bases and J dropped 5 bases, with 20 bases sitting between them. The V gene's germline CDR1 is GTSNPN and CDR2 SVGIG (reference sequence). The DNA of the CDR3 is TGTGCCTGGAATACGGGCAGGCCCCGGGGGGAGACCCAGTACTTC. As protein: CAWNTGRPRGETQYF.

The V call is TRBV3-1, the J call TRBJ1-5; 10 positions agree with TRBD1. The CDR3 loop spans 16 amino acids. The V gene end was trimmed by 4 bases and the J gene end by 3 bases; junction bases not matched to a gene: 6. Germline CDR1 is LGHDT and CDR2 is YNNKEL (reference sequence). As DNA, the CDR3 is TGTGCCAGCAGCCCGACAGGGGGCGGCGACAATCAGCCCCAGCATTTT. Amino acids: CASSPTGGGDNQPQHF.

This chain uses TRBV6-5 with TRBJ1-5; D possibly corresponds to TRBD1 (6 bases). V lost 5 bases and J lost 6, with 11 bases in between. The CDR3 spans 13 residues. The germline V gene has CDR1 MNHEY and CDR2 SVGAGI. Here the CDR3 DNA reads TGTGCCAGCAGTACACAGGGAAGTCAGCCCCAGCATTTT. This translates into CASSTQGSQPQHF.

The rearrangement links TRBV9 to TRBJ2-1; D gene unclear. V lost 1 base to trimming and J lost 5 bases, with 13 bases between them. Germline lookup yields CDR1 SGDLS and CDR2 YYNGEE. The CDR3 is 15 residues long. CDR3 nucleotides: TGTGCCAGCAGCGTAACCAGCGAGGCCCACAATGAGCAGTTCTTC. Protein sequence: CASSVTSEAHNEQFF.

CDR3 protein: CAWSRRSLVSGANVLTF. As DNA, the CDR3 is TGTGCCTGGAGTCGTAGGTCACTTGTCTCTGGGGCCAACGTCCTGACTTTC. The chain has TRBV30 and TRBJ2-6, with no clear D. Germline CDR1 GTSNPN, CDR2 SVGIG (reference sequence). Trimming removed 2 bases at V and 0 bases at J, with 14 bases between. The CDR3 consists of 17 residues.

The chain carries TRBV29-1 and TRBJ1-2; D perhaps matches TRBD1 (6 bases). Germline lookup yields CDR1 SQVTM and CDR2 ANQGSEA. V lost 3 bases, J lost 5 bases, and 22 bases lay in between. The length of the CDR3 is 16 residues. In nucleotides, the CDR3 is TGCAGCGTTGACCGACCCGGGACACGTCACTCGTATGGCTACACCTTC. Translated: CSVDRPGTRHSYGYTF.

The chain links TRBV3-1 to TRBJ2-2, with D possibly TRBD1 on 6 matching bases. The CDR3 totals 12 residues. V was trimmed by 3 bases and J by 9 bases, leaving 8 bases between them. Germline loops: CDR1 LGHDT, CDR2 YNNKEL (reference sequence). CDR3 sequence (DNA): TGTGCCAGCAGCCAGAGGGGGAGGGAGCTGTTTTTT. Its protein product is CASSQRGRELFF.

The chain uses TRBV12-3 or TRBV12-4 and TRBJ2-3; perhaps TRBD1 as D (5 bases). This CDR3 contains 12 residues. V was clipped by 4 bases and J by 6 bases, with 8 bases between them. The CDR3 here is CASSSRVDTQYF. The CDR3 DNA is TGTGCCAGCAGTTCCAGGGTGGATACGCAGTATTTT.

CDR3 DNA sequence: TGTGCCAGCGGGCTGAACGGGTATGAGCAGTACTTC. Translating gives CASGLNGYEQYF. The V gene is TRBV2, the J gene TRBJ2-7; D is undetermined. The CDR3 totals 12 residues. Germline values: CDR1 SNHLY, CDR2 FYNNEI. Between the trimmed V and J ends, which lost 8 bases and 7 bases, there was a span of 15 bases.

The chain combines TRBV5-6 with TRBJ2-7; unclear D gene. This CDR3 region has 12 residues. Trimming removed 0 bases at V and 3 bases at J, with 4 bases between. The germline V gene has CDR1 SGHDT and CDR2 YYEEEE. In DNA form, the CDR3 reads TGTGCCAGCAGCTTGGCCCGCTACGAGCAGTACGTC. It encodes CASSLARYEQYV.

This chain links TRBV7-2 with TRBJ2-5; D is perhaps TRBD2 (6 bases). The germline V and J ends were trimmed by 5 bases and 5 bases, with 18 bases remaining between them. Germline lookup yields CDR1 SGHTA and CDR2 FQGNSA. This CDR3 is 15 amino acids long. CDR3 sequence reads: CASSPAGAYSETQYF. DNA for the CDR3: TGTGCCAGCAGCCCAGCGGGCGCGTATTCGGAGACCCAGTACTTC.